A single sample gave rise to the 23 T cell receptor beta chains below, sequenced in a study of identical twins. TCRdb independently ran MiXCR on the 5' RACE reads; one entry per CDR3 protein. The table includes nearly 650,000 distinct CDR3 sequences, roughly 7.2% detected once. This sample also belongs to another study, concerning yellow fever vaccine responses in identical twins.

The sample consisted of PBMCs. The receptors shown here come from a woman aged 18-35 years in good health.

This clonotype was seen at least ten times. The rearrangement uses TRBV4-2 and TRBJ2-1, with TRBD2 as a possible D gene (5 bases). The V end was cut by 1 base, the J end by 0 bases, with 10 bases between. In germline, CDR1 is LGHNA, CDR2 YNFKEQ. The CDR3 length is 16 residues. CDR3 coding DNA: TGTGCCAGCAGCCAAGGGAGCGGTATCTCCTACAATGAGCAGTTCTTC. Translating gives CASSQGSGISYNEQFF.

This clonotype was seen a handful of times. The chain joins TRBV11-2 to TRBJ2-1; 10 nucleotides match TRBD1. This CDR3 region has 14 residues. The ends lost 5 bases at V and 6 bases at J; junction bases unmatched: 4. Per germline, CDR1 SGHAT and CDR2 FQNNGV. The chain's CDR3 is CASSRDRGPNEQFF. The CDR3 nucleotides read TGTGCCAGCAGCCGGGACAGGGGCCCCAATGAGCAGTTCTTC. Full variable domain (missing parts from reference TRBV11-2 and TRBJ2-1): EAGVAQSPRYKIIEKRQSVAFWCNPISGHATLYWYQQILGQGPKLLIQFQNNGVVDDSQLPKDRFSAERLKGVDSTLKIQPAKLEDSAVYLCASSRDRGPNEQFFGPGTRLTVL.

The gene calls are TRBV20-1 and TRBJ2-3; 8 bases align to TRBD1. The CDR3 contains 14 residues. V was pared by 3 bases and J by 6 bases, with 8 bases of the junction left unmatched. In germline, CDR1 is DFQATT, CDR2 SNEGSKA (reference sequence). The CDR3: CSARQPRGQDTQYF. In DNA form, the CDR3 reads TGCAGTGCTAGGCAGCCCAGGGGGCAGGATACGCAGTATTTT.

The rearrangement links TRBV6-1 to TRBJ1-6, with 9 bases that match TRBD1. Looked up from germline, CDR1 is MNHNS and CDR2 is SASEGT. This CDR3 comprises 15 residues. Losses at the gene ends were 7 bases for V and 8 bases for J; bases not matched to a gene: 9. CDR3: CASKRGGQGDSPLHF. Written as DNA, the CDR3 is TGTGCCAGCAAAAGAGGGGGACAGGGAGATTCACCCCTCCACTTT.

This clonotype was seen at least ten times. The CDR3 sequence: CASSYSGLAGNTGELFF. The CDR3 DNA reads TGTGCCAGCAGTTACTCGGGACTAGCGGGGAACACCGGGGAGCTGTTTTTT. This chain uses TRBV6-5 with TRBJ2-2; the match to TRBD2 covers 12 bases. This CDR3 has 17 amino acids. The germline V gene has CDR1 MNHEY and CDR2 SVGAGI. V lost 0 bases and J lost 1; bases outside the gene matches: 0.

At least ten counts were recorded for this clonotype. The V gene is TRBV9, the J gene TRBJ1-1; the match to TRBD1 covers 7 bases. The length of the CDR3 is 15 residues. Trimming took 4 bases from V and 4 from J; bases not matched to a gene: 10. Looked up from germline, CDR1 is SGDLS and CDR2 is YYNGEE. In nucleotides, the CDR3 is TGTGCCAGCAGCATTAAGGAGGGGGCGGTCACTGAAGCTTTCTTT. It specifies CASSIKEGAVTEAFF.

This clonotype has just a few counts. The chain links TRBV7-2 to TRBJ1-5; D is unresolved. Germline V gene data show CDR1 as SGHTA and CDR2 as FQGNSA. This CDR3 comprises 13 residues. V gave up 4 bases and J gave up 4 bases, with 8 bases separating them. DNA for the CDR3: TGTGCCAGCAGCTACGACCGAAATCAGCCCCAGCATTTT. It specifies CASSYDRNQPQHF.

This clonotype was seen repeatedly, ten times or more. The gene calls are TRBV5-1 and TRBJ1-6; a weak D match, TRBD1 (5 bases). Trimming shortened V by 2 bases and J by 9 bases, and 12 bases separated the two germline ends. The V gene's germline CDR1 is SGHRS and CDR2 YFSETQ. This CDR3 contains 14 residues. DNA for the CDR3: TGCGCCAGCAGCTTCCAGGGATTGGGTTCACCCCTCCACTTT. It encodes CASSFQGLGSPLHF. Full variable domain (remainder filled in from reference TRBV5-1 and TRBJ1-6): KAGVTQTPRYLIKTRGQQVTLSCSPISGHRSVSWYQQTPGQGLQFLFEYFSETQRNKGNFPGRFSGRQFSNSRSEMNVSTLELGDSALYLCASSFQGLGSPLHFGNGTRLTVT.

This clonotype was observed a few times. This chain links TRBV2 with TRBJ2-5; the match to TRBD1 covers 8 bases. Unmatched junction bases numbered 8, after V lost 7 bases and J lost 1 base. CDR1 and CDR2 from the germline V gene are SNHLY and FYNNEI. The CDR3 has 15 residues. The CDR3 reads CASMSQGVGQETQYF. As DNA, the CDR3 is TGTGCCAGCATGTCACAGGGGGTGGGCCAAGAGACCCAGTACTTC. The complete variable domain, with remaining parts taken from reference TRBV2 and TRBJ2-5, reads EPEVTQTPSHQVTQMGQEVILRCVPISNHLYFYWYRQILGQKVEFLVSFYNNEISEKSEIFDDQFSVERPDGSNFTLKIRSTKLEDSAMYFCASMSQGVGQETQYFGPGTRLLVL.

The V call is TRBV3-1, the J call TRBJ2-7; TRBD1 matches 10 bases. The CDR3 consists of 17 residues. Germline loops: CDR1 LGHDT, CDR2 YNNKEL (reference sequence). V shed 1 base and J 7 bases; nucleotides not matched to a gene: 13. The CDR3 region has the DNA TGTGCCAGCAGCCAAGCCTACTCCGGGACAGGGGCTCGGGAGCAGTACTTC. This codes for CASSQAYSGTGAREQYF.

This clonotype was seen repeatedly, ten times or more. The CDR3 coding sequence is TGTGCCAGCAGTTTGGCAGGGGGCCCCAAACAGCCCCAGCATTTT. Protein: CASSLAGGPKQPQHF. The rearrangement uses TRBV12-3 or TRBV12-4 and TRBJ1-5; 8 bases align to TRBD1. The CDR3 spans 15 residues. The junction had 8 bases not matched to a gene; V was cut back by 3 bases and J by 7 bases.

The sample holds many counts of this clonotype. This chain joins TRBV12-3 or TRBV12-4 and TRBJ1-4; TRBD1 is a possible D gene (5 bases). V lost 5 bases, J lost 13 bases, and 17 bases lay in between. The CDR3 is made up of 13 amino acids. The CDR3 loop reads CASSQPTGPSLFF. CDR3 DNA: TGTGCCAGCAGTCAACCTACAGGTCCTTCACTGTTTTTT.

V is TRBV18 and J is TRBJ2-3, with 15 bases that match TRBD2. The CDR3 runs to 19 residues. CDR1 is KGHSH, CDR2 LQKENI, per germline. V lost 1 base and J lost 4; bases outside the gene matches: 9. This CDR3 reads CASSPRRTSGGARPDTQYF. In DNA, the CDR3 is TGTGCCAGCTCACCACGACGGACTAGCGGGGGGGCCCGGCCAGATACGCAGTATTTT.

The gene calls are TRBV9 and TRBJ2-3, with D tentatively TRBD1 (6 bases). The V end was cut by 2 bases, the J end by 2 bases, with 12 bases between. This CDR3 comprises 15 residues. The germline V gene has CDR1 SGDLS and CDR2 YYNGEE. The CDR3 region has the DNA TGTGCCAGCAGCGTGGGCCAGGGGATCACAGATACGCAGTATTTT. Its translation: CASSVGQGITDTQYF.

This clonotype was seen many times. The V and J genes are TRBV7-9 and TRBJ1-1, with a weak D call TRBD1 (5 bases). CDR1 is SEHNR, CDR2 FQNEAQ, per germline (reference sequence). This CDR3 spans 16 amino acids. With 5 bases removed from V and 0 bases from J, the gap between germline ends came to 16 bases. The chain's CDR3 is CASSPSWGRVNTEAFF. Written as DNA, the CDR3 is TGTGCCAGCAGCCCTTCTTGGGGGAGGGTGAACACTGAAGCTTTCTTT.

This clonotype was seen repeatedly, ten times or more. V gene TRBV12-3 or TRBV12-4 combines with J gene TRBJ2-2; the match to TRBD1 covers 9 bases. CDR3 length: 16 amino acids. Trimming cost V 7 bases and J 5 bases; bases outside gene matches: 11. The CDR3 spells CASNPGQGRGTGELFF. The CDR3 DNA is TGTGCCAGCAACCCGGGACAGGGTCGTGGGACCGGGGAGCTGTTTTTT.

This clonotype was seen ten or more times. The chain combines TRBV2 with TRBJ2-5; D call uncertain. V lost 7 bases and J lost 0, with 6 bases in between. The CDR3 is made up of 12 amino acids. CDR1 SNHLY and CDR2 FYNNEI come from the germline V gene. The CDR3 here is CASNLYQETQYF. The CDR3 region has the DNA TGTGCCAGCAATCTGTACCAAGAGACCCAGTACTTC.

This clonotype was seen repeatedly, ten times or more. The chain has TRBV4-2 and TRBJ1-4; no firm D call. The CDR3 covers 15 residues. V lost 0 bases to trimming and J lost 8 bases, with 13 bases between them. The germline CDR1 and CDR2 sequences are LGHNA and YNFKEQ. CDR3 nucleotide sequence: TGTGCCAGCAGCCAAGATCTGGGATTTGGAGAAAAACTGTTTTTT. Translating gives CASSQDLGFGEKLFF.

This clonotype was seen repeatedly, ten times or more. V and J are TRBV6-5 and TRBJ2-7; D perhaps matches TRBD2 (6 bases). Germline V lookup: CDR1 MNHEY, CDR2 SVGAGI. This CDR3 comprises 15 residues. Deletions cut 2 bases from V and 6 bases from J, with 17 bases between. The CDR3 region has the DNA TGTGCCAGCAGTTACCGGAGGGGTGAAGGTGTCGAGCAGTACTTC. This gives the protein CASSYRRGEGVEQYF.

J is TRBJ2-2 and V is TRBV25-1, with D perhaps TRBD1 (6 bases). There are 14 residues in the CDR3. Germline V gene data show CDR1 as MGHDK and CDR2 as SYGVNS. The V gene lost 8 bases and the J gene lost 6 bases, with 16 bases spanning the gap. Here the CDR3 reads CASSPTGYPGELFF. The CDR3 bases are TGTGCCAGCTCGCCTACAGGGTACCCCGGGGAGCTGTTTTTT.

There are many counts of this clonotype. The chain carries TRBV27 and TRBJ2-2, with D maybe TRBD2 (5 bases). This CDR3 is 13 amino acids long. Germline V gene data show CDR1 as MNHEY and CDR2 as SMNVEV (reference sequence). Trimming stripped 6 bases from V and 6 bases from J, with 11 bases between. The CDR3 DNA reads TGTGCCAGCAGCCTAGCTTCTCCCGGGGAGCTGTTTTTT. Amino acids: CASSLASPGELFF.

The chain recombines TRBV20-1 with TRBJ2-1; maybe TRBD2 (5 bases). The length of the CDR3 is 14 residues. Trimming left V 5 bases short and J 5 bases short, with 16 bases between. CDR1 and CDR2 from the germline V gene are DFQATT and SNEGSKA (reference sequence). Here the CDR3 reads CSAPAGIIDNEQFF. CDR3 bases: TGCAGTGCTCCGGCCGGGATCATCGACAATGAGCAGTTCTTC.

The chain joins TRBV20-1 to TRBJ2-5; TRBD2 matches at 8 bases. The CDR3 consists of 17 residues. Germline CDR1 is DFQATT and CDR2 is SNEGSKA (reference sequence). J was trimmed by 0 bases and V by 2 bases; bases with no gene match: 11. This chain's CDR3 is CSARSRLAGLYQETQYF. The CDR3 DNA sequence: TGCAGTGCTAGAAGTAGGCTAGCGGGTTTGTACCAAGAGACCCAGTACTTC.